The 32 T cell receptor beta chains listed next were all sequenced from one sample in a study of shared clonotypes between healthy human individuals. The table came from immunoSEQ multiplex PCR; TCRdb's copy has only in-frame clones and leaves some out. There are about 2 million clones in the sample; 95% occur only once, and more than 0.1% lies in the top ten. Sequences were obtained from naive CD4+ T cells sorted from blood. Subset of the sample: CD45RA+ positively selected. The receptor source for this set is a man aged 18 to 30 in good health.

This rearrangement joins TRBV7-9 to TRBJ1-2; D unclear. Trimming cost V 5 bases and J 8 bases, with 18 bases left between them. In germline, CDR1 is SEHNR, CDR2 FQNEAQ (reference sequence). CDR3 size: 14 residues. The CDR3 nucleotides read TGTGCCAGCAGCCGTATGGGATGGCGAGGAGGCTACACCTTC. Amino acid sequence: CASSRMGWRGGYTF.

The chain combines TRBV10-3 with TRBJ2-1, with a weak D call TRBD1 (5 bases). CDR1 ENHRY and CDR2 SYGVKD come from the germline V gene. The CDR3 consists of 12 residues. The V and J ends lost 11 bases and 5 bases respectively, with 13 bases between them. The CDR3, as DNA: TGTGCCGGGGCAGCAAATAACAATGAGCAGTTCTTC. This codes for CAGAANNNEQFF.

The V and J genes are TRBV5-1 and TRBJ1-3; D is perhaps TRBD1 (5 bases). V gave up 4 bases and J gave up 1 base, with 12 bases separating them. The CDR3 loop spans 15 amino acids. Germline assignment: CDR1 SGHRS and CDR2 YFSETQ. Here the CDR3 DNA reads TGCGCCAGCAGCGAGGTGGGGGTTTCTGGAAACACCATATATTTT. This translates into CASSEVGVSGNTIYF.

The CDR3 is CASSDGLAGQGIGELFF. CDR3 nucleotides: TGTGCCAGCAGTGATGGGCTAGCGGGACAAGGGATCGGGGAGCTGTTTTTT. The V gene is TRBV2, the J gene TRBJ2-2, with 9 bases aligning to TRBD2. Germline-derived CDR1 and CDR2 are SNHLY and FYNNEI. The trim removed 3 bases at V and 7 bases at J, leaving 12 bases unmatched. This CDR3 is built from 17 residues. Full variable domain (missing parts from reference TRBV2 and TRBJ2-2): EPEVTQTPSHQVTQMGQEVILRCVPISNHLYFYWYRQILGQKVEFLVSFYNNEISEKSEIFDDQFSVERPDGSNFTLKIRSTKLEDSAMYFCASSDGLAGQGIGELFFGEGSRLTVL.

V usage is TRBV5-1 and J usage is TRBJ2-2; D not certain. The CDR3 is made up of 11 amino acids. Germline V gene lookup returns CDR1 SGHRS and CDR2 YFSETQ. Between the trimmed V and J ends, which lost 7 bases and 6 bases, there was a span of 7 bases. CDR3 in DNA: TGCGCCAGCCGCCAGGCCGGGGAGCTGTTTTTT. Protein: CASRQAGELFF.

The chain recombines TRBV15 with TRBJ1-3, with TRBD1 as a possible D gene (5 bases). Trimming shortened V by 0 bases and J by 0 bases, and 9 bases separated the two germline ends. Looked up from germline, CDR1 is LNHNV and CDR2 is YYDKDF (reference sequence). The CDR3 spans 16 residues. CDR3 loop: CATSRDQGISGNTIYF. DNA for the CDR3: TGTGCCACCAGCAGAGATCAGGGAATCTCTGGAAACACCATATATTTT.

The chain joins TRBV9 to TRBJ2-7; possibly TRBD2 for D (6 bases). V lost 0 bases, J lost 5 bases, and 12 bases lay in between. This CDR3 comprises 14 residues. The germline gives CDR1 SGDLS, CDR2 YYNGEE. The DNA of the CDR3 is TGTGCCAGCAGCGTAGTTGAGGGAGGCGACGAGCAGTACTTC. Its translation is CASSVVEGGDEQYF. The whole variable domain, filled in from reference TRBV9 and TRBJ2-7, reads DSGVTQTPKHLITATGQRVTLRCSPRSGDLSVYWYQQSLDQGLQFLIQYYNGEERAKGNILERFSAQQFPDLHSELNLSSLELGDSALYFCASSVVEGGDEQYFGPGTRLTVT.

This sequence joins TRBV5-1 and TRBJ2-7; 7 positions match TRBD1. J lost 0 bases, V lost 0 bases, and 3 bases had no gene match. From germline, CDR1 is SGHRS and CDR2 YFSETQ. The CDR3 extends over 15 amino acids. The DNA of the CDR3 is TGCGCCAGCAGCTTGGAGGGGACAGTCTCCTACGAGCAGTACTTC. Protein: CASSLEGTVSYEQYF.

The J gene is TRBJ2-1, the V gene TRBV29-1; maybe TRBD2 (7 bases). V dropped 5 bases and J dropped 7 bases, with 15 bases sitting between them. Germline V gene data show CDR1 as SQVTM and CDR2 as ANQGSEA. This CDR3 is built from 13 residues. For the CDR3, the DNA is TGCAGCGTTAACCGGGGGGCGTTTAATGAGCAGTTCTTC. Translated, it gives CSVNRGAFNEQFF.

The chain is built from TRBV14 and TRBJ2-6; D not resolved. V was cut by 6 bases and J by 1 base, with 7 bases left in between. This CDR3 has 14 residues. Germline V CDR1 and CDR2: SGHDN, FVKESK. This chain's CDR3 is CASSRRSGANVLTF. The CDR3 coding sequence is TGTGCCAGCAGTAGACGGTCTGGGGCCAACGTCCTGACTTTC.

The chain has TRBV28 and TRBJ2-7, with 12 bases aligning to TRBD2. The germline V gene has CDR1 MDHEN and CDR2 SYDVKM. The CDR3 has 15 amino acids. After removal of 9 bases from V and 0 bases from J, the junction contained 6 bases not matched to a gene. This chain's CDR3 is CASQLAGGSSYEQYF. The CDR3, as DNA: TGTGCCAGTCAACTAGCGGGGGGTAGCTCCTACGAGCAGTACTTC. The whole variable domain, filled in from reference TRBV28 and TRBJ2-7, reads DVKVTQSSRYLVKRTGEKVFLECVQDMDHENMFWYRQDPGLGLRLIYFSYDVKMKEKGDIPEGYSVSREKKERFSLILESASTNQTSMYLCASQLAGGSSYEQYFGPGTRLTVT.

The chain has TRBV28 and TRBJ1-1; a weak D match, TRBD1 (6 bases). This CDR3 spans 14 amino acids. Germline assignment: CDR1 MDHEN and CDR2 SYDVKM. V gave up 7 bases and J gave up 1 base, with 13 bases separating them. This CDR3 reads CASTIPDRNTEAFF. CDR3 bases: TGTGCCAGCACTATCCCGGACAGGAACACTGAAGCTTTCTTT.

For the CDR3, the DNA is TGTGCCAGCTCACCAGCCCAGGCCCCCTCTGGAAACACCATATATTTT. Protein product: CASSPAQAPSGNTIYF. The rearrangement links TRBV18 to TRBJ1-3; no reliable D call. Between the trimmed V and J ends, which lost 2 bases and 0 bases, there was a span of 11 bases. CDR1 is KGHSH and CDR2 is LQKENI in the germline V gene. The CDR3 length is 16 residues.

The rearrangement links TRBV5-1 to TRBJ2-3, with TRBD2 matching 10 bases. The CDR3 sequence is 15 residues long. Germline CDR1 SGHRS, CDR2 YFSETQ. V gave up 3 bases and J gave up 3 bases; unmatched junction bases: 4. CDR3 amino acids: CASSWNSGGTDTQYF. CDR3 nucleotide sequence: TGCGCCAGCAGCTGGAATAGCGGGGGGACAGATACGCAGTATTTT.

This clone was observed once. The chain recombines TRBV28 with TRBJ1-1; TRBD1 matches 7 bases. The ends lost 4 bases at V and 5 bases at J; junction bases unmatched: 1. The CDR3 sequence is 12 residues long. CDR1 MDHEN and CDR2 SYDVKM come from the germline V gene. DNA of the CDR3: TGTGCCAGCAGTTCGACAGGGACTGAAGCTTTCTTT. Residues: CASSSTGTEAFF.

This chain connects TRBV12-5 to TRBJ1-6, with 9 nucleotides matching TRBD1. Germline V gene sequence: CDR1 LGHNT, CDR2 FRNRAP. The length of the CDR3 is 19 residues. J was trimmed by 0 bases and V by 0 bases; bases with no gene match: 6. The CDR3 region is CASGLVYGTGSSYNSPLHF. The DNA of the CDR3 is TGTGCTAGTGGTTTGGTTTACGGGACAGGGTCCTCCTATAATTCACCCCTCCACTTT.

V is TRBV2 and J is TRBJ2-3; D may match TRBD1 or TRBD2 (5 bases each). Trimming pared 8 bases from V and 2 bases from J, leaving 11 bases between. This CDR3 has 13 residues. Germline V gene sequence: CDR1 SNHLY, CDR2 FYNNEI. The CDR3: CASGGRPTDTQYF. CDR3 nucleotide sequence: TGTGCCAGCGGGGGACGTCCCACAGATACGCAGTATTTT.

The chain uses TRBV13 and TRBJ2-7, with a tentative D call TRBD2 (6 bases). The CDR3 has 15 residues. Per germline, CDR1 PRHDT and CDR2 FYEKMQ (reference sequence). V lost 1 base, J lost 0 bases, and 10 bases lay in between. Here the CDR3 DNA reads TGTGCCAGCAGCTTAGACGGGGGATACTCCTACGAGCAGTACTTC. Translation: CASSLDGGYSYEQYF.

The rearrangement uses TRBV6-1 and TRBJ1-6; D is possibly TRBD1 (5 bases). Trimming cost V 2 bases and J 5 bases, with 25 bases left between them. The CDR3 length is 20 residues. CDR1 is MNHNS and CDR2 is SASEGT in the germline V gene. The CDR3 sequence: CASSEPPPGTGRANNSPLHF. The CDR3 DNA sequence: TGTGCCAGCAGTGAACCCCCGCCCGGGACCGGACGGGCAAATAATTCACCCCTCCACTTT.

This chain links TRBV28 with TRBJ1-5; D is possibly TRBD1 (5 bases). V was pared by 5 bases and J by 2 bases, with 7 bases between. CDR1 and CDR2 (germline): MDHEN, SYDVKM. The CDR3 covers 13 residues. The CDR3 nucleotides read TGTGCCAGCAGTGTGGGGGGCAATCAGCCCCAGCATTTT. Protein product: CASSVGGNQPQHF.

This chain links TRBV10-3 with TRBJ2-3, with D perhaps TRBD1 (6 bases). CDR3 length: 15 amino acids. V was clipped by 4 bases and J by 1 base, with 12 bases between them. Germline CDR1 and CDR2: ENHRY and SYGVKD. The CDR3 region has the DNA TGTGCCATCAGTGGGGGGCCTAGGGGCACAGATACGCAGTATTTT. This codes for CAISGGPRGTDTQYF.

The rearrangement links TRBV5-1 to TRBJ2-1; possibly TRBD2 for D (5 bases). Germline CDR1 reads SGHRS; CDR2 reads YFSETQ. V was cut by 2 bases and J by 9 bases, with 12 bases left in between. The length of the CDR3 is 13 residues. This chain's CDR3 is CASSFTRESEQFF. For the CDR3, the DNA is TGCGCCAGCAGCTTTACGAGGGAGAGTGAGCAGTTCTTC.

The rearrangement links TRBV5-1 to TRBJ1-2; TRBD1 is a possible D gene (6 bases). CDR1 is SGHRS, CDR2 YFSETQ, per germline. This CDR3 comprises 15 residues. V was trimmed by 3 bases and J by 6 bases, leaving 18 bases between them. The CDR3 bases are TGCGCCAGCAGCTCTGAGGGTTACAGGGTGGATGGCTACACCTTC. Translating it yields CASSSEGYRVDGYTF. The full variable domain, completed using reference TRBV5-1 and TRBJ1-2, is KAGVTQTPRYLIKTRGQQVTLSCSPISGHRSVSWYQQTPGQGLQFLFEYFSETQRNKGNFPGRFSGRQFSNSRSEMNVSTLELGDSALYLCASSSEGYRVDGYTFGSGTRLTVV.

Here the CDR3 DNA reads TGTGCCAGCAGCTTGGCCTCGGGACAGGGGAACTATGGCTACACCTTC. It translates to CASSLASGQGNYGYTF. The rearrangement joins TRBV5-4 to TRBJ1-2, with 10 bases identical to TRBD1. The germline gives CDR1 SGHNT, CDR2 YYREEE (reference sequence). Germline trimming cut 0 bases from V and 2 bases from J; bases unmatched to any gene: 4. The length of the CDR3 is 16 residues.

V gene TRBV29-1 combines with J gene TRBJ1-1; D gene uncertain. This CDR3 spans 11 amino acids. Deletions cut 6 bases from V and 6 bases from J, with 11 bases between. Per germline, CDR1 SQVTM and CDR2 ANQGSEA. The CDR3 loop is CSVKTGAEAFF. The DNA of the CDR3 is TGCAGCGTAAAAACGGGCGCTGAAGCTTTCTTT.

This clone was detected only once. The chain joins TRBV11-2 to TRBJ1-1, with 9 positions matching TRBD1. Germline values: CDR1 SGHAT, CDR2 FQNNGV. The J segment lost 4 bases and the V segment lost 3 bases, leaving 6 bases of the junction unmatched. The CDR3 has 15 amino acids. The CDR3 here is CASSFRDRDGTEAFF. The DNA of the CDR3 is TGTGCCAGCAGCTTCCGGGACAGGGACGGCACTGAAGCTTTCTTT. Full variable domain (remainder filled in from reference TRBV11-2 and TRBJ1-1): EAGVAQSPRYKIIEKRQSVAFWCNPISGHATLYWYQQILGQGPKLLIQFQNNGVVDDSQLPKDRFSAERLKGVDSTLKIQPAKLEDSAVYLCASSFRDRDGTEAFFGQGTRLTVV.

The chain has TRBV5-1 and TRBJ2-7; no reliable D call. This CDR3 region has 14 residues. Per the germline V gene, CDR1 is SGHRS and CDR2 is YFSETQ. The V end was cut by 2 bases, the J end by 1 base, with 10 bases between. CDR3 DNA: TGCGCCAGCAGCTTCAAGAGCTCTTCCTACGAGCAGTACTTC. It translates to CASSFKSSSYEQYF.

The V call is TRBV7-9, the J call TRBJ2-5; D is perhaps TRBD1 or TRBD2 (5 bases each). Trimming took off 2 bases at V and 3 bases at J, with 10 bases between the two ends. Germline CDR1 SEHNR, CDR2 FQNEAQ (reference sequence). The CDR3 consists of 14 residues. The chain's CDR3 is CASSLRLGEETQYF. CDR3 nucleotide sequence: TGTGCCAGCAGCTTACGTTTGGGGGAAGAGACCCAGTACTTC.

The rearrangement joins TRBV9 to TRBJ2-7; 11 nucleotides agree with TRBD2. With 0 bases clipped from V and 5 bases from J, the junction kept 4 bases outside the gene matches. The germline V gene has CDR1 SGDLS and CDR2 YYNGEE. This CDR3 spans 15 amino acids. This CDR3 is CASSVELAGVHEQYF. In DNA form, the CDR3 reads TGTGCCAGCAGCGTAGAACTAGCGGGAGTCCACGAGCAGTACTTC. The entire variable domain, with the rest obtained from reference TRBV9 and TRBJ2-7, is as follows: DSGVTQTPKHLITATGQRVTLRCSPRSGDLSVYWYQQSLDQGLQFLIQYYNGEERAKGNILERFSAQQFPDLHSELNLSSLELGDSALYFCASSVELAGVHEQYFGPGTRLTVT.

The gene calls are TRBV7-2 and TRBJ1-1; D may be TRBD1 (5 bases). The germline V and J ends were trimmed by 7 bases and 2 bases, with 17 bases remaining between them. The CDR3 length is 15 residues. Germline CDR1 reads SGHTA; CDR2 reads FQGNSA. As DNA, the CDR3 is TGTGCCAGCATCCCAGTCAGTACAGGCAACACTGAAGCTTTCTTT. Its translation is CASIPVSTGNTEAFF.

This chain joins TRBV9 and TRBJ1-5, with D possibly matching TRBD1 (6 bases). The CDR3 spans 15 residues. The germline V gene encodes CDR1 SGDLS and CDR2 YYNGEE. Deletions cut 4 bases from V and 0 bases from J, with 11 bases between. This CDR3 is CASSQTGSSNQPQHF. Written as DNA, the CDR3 is TGTGCCAGCAGCCAAACAGGGTCTAGCAATCAGCCCCAGCATTTT.

In this sample, this clone turned up a few times. The CDR3, as DNA: TGTGCCAGCAAAGTAGGGACAGGGGGCCCCGGGGAGCTGTTTTTT. It specifies CASKVGTGGPGELFF. This chain joins TRBV2 and TRBJ2-2; 12 bases map to TRBD1. V lost 7 bases and J lost 6; bases outside the gene matches: 6. CDR1 SNHLY and CDR2 FYNNEI come from the germline V gene. The CDR3 runs 15 residues.